A single sample gave rise to the 21 T cell receptor beta chains below, sequenced in a study of OX40 agonist ivuxolimab in advanced cancers. Produced via immunoSEQ multiplex PCR; TCRdb's table is partial and in-frame only. This table holds about 83,000 clones, roughly 89% found once. Sequences were derived from CD4+ or CD8+ T cells sorted from blood, sampled in a trial of the OX40 agonist ivuxolimab. These receptor sequences come from an adult with an advanced solid tumor such as melanoma, head and neck, liver or kidney cancer.

This clone occurred a few times. The chain is built from TRBV7-2 and TRBJ2-7; TRBD2 agrees at 7 bases. This CDR3 has 14 amino acids. With V trimmed by 3 bases and J by 5 bases, 7 bases remained unmatched. Looked up from germline, CDR1 is SGHTA and CDR2 is FQGNSA. This chain's CDR3 is CASSFSAGANEQYV. The CDR3 DNA reads TGTGCCAGCAGCTTCTCTGCGGGAGCGAACGAGCAGTACGTC.

The V and J genes are TRBV2 and TRBJ1-2; no firm D call. CDR3 length: 11 amino acids. Germline V CDR1 and CDR2: SNHLY, FYNNEI. Trimming took 6 bases from V and 7 from J, leaving 9 bases between them. CDR3 region: CASRREGGYTF. The CDR3 DNA reads as TGTGCCAGCAGAAGGGAAGGTGGCTACACCTTC.

The J gene is TRBJ1-5, the V gene TRBV28; 8 bases line up with TRBD1. With V trimmed by 7 bases and J by 6 bases, 11 bases remained unmatched. The CDR3 extends over 15 amino acids. Germline values: CDR1 MDHEN, CDR2 SYDVKM. As DNA, the CDR3 is TGTGCCAGCACACCTCAGGGGGCCGGCGGTCAGCCCCAGCATTTT. Translated: CASTPQGAGGQPQHF.

DNA for the CDR3: TGTGCCGACGCCCCCCGGGACAGGCCAGGCGAGCAGTACTTC. Translated: CADAPRDRPGEQYF. This sequence joins TRBV28 and TRBJ2-7, with 8 bases matching TRBD1. The V gene's germline CDR1 is MDHEN and CDR2 SYDVKM. V lost 11 bases and J lost 6; bases outside the gene matches: 15. This CDR3 has 14 amino acids.

The chain joins TRBV7-2 to TRBJ1-6; D uncertain. This CDR3 is built from 13 residues. Per germline, CDR1 SGHTA and CDR2 FQGNSA. V lost 1 base and J lost 8, with 6 bases in between. DNA of the CDR3: TGTGCCAGCAGCTTAGAGGTGGATTCACCCCTCCACTTT. Encoded protein: CASSLEVDSPLHF.

As to this clone: Other nucleotide sequences from this sample produce the same CDR3. V gene TRBV5-4 combines with J gene TRBJ1-2; no clear D gene. Germline V CDR1 and CDR2: SGHNT, YYREEE (reference sequence). The V and J ends lost 1 base and 7 bases respectively, with 5 bases between them. The CDR3 is 11 amino acids. The CDR3 loop is CASSLTGGYTF. The CDR3 bases are TGTGCCAGCAGCTTGACTGGTGGCTACACCTTC.

The rearrangement links TRBV6-5 to TRBJ1-5; D is possibly TRBD1 (5 bases). V dropped 7 bases and J dropped 5 bases, with 12 bases sitting between them. Germline lookup yields CDR1 MNHEY and CDR2 SVGAGI. The CDR3 consists of 13 residues. CDR3 DNA sequence: TGTGCCAGCAAGCGGGGCTACGATCAGCCCCAGCATTTT. Translated: CASKRGYDQPQHF.

The chain employs TRBV28 and TRBJ1-5; the D is unclear. The germline CDR1 and CDR2 sequences are MDHEN and SYDVKM. The germline V and J ends were trimmed by 6 bases and 5 bases, with 17 bases remaining between them. CDR3 length: 15 amino acids. CDR3 region: CASRATLGMHQPQHF. The CDR3 DNA reads as TGTGCCAGCAGAGCGACGCTGGGAATGCATCAGCCCCAGCATTTT.

The genes are TRBV9 and TRBJ2-3; 10 positions match TRBD2. V shed 4 bases, J shed 1 base, and the junction held 3 bases outside the gene matches. The CDR3 runs to 15 residues. Per the germline V gene, CDR1 is SGDLS and CDR2 is YYNGEE. CDR3 DNA: TGTGCCAGCAGCCTCGGGACTAGCGGCACAGATACGCAGTATTTT. This codes for CASSLGTSGTDTQYF.

This sequence joins TRBV6-6 and TRBJ1-5; tentative D call: TRBD1 (5 bases). This CDR3 has 16 residues. Germline V gene lookup returns CDR1 MNHNY and CDR2 SVGAGI (reference sequence). Trimming pared 2 bases from V and 4 bases from J, leaving 15 bases between. CDR3 protein: CASSYPAGEGNQPQHF. The CDR3 DNA is TGTGCCAGCAGTTACCCCGCCGGGGAGGGGAATCAGCCCCAGCATTTT.

This clone was recorded a few times. The V gene is TRBV4-1, the J gene TRBJ1-3; D is undetermined. This CDR3 spans 13 amino acids. CDR1 and CDR2 (germline): MGHRA, YSYEKL. Trimming shortened V by 4 bases and J by 4 bases, and 8 bases separated the two germline ends. CDR3 amino acids: CASSPIGGNTIYF. Written as DNA, the CDR3 is TGCGCCAGCAGCCCGATCGGCGGAAACACCATATATTTT.

The chain has TRBV23-1 and TRBJ1-2; a weak D match, TRBD1 (5 bases). TRBV23-1 is an ORF, and what it does is uncertain. CDR3 length: 15 residues. V was clipped by 0 bases and J by 1 base, with 9 bases between them. This CDR3 is CASSQSGRVNYGYTF. The CDR3 nucleotides are TGCGCCAGCAGTCAATCGGGCAGGGTTAACTATGGCTACACCTTC.

This chain joins TRBV7-8 and TRBJ2-1; tentatively, D is TRBD1 (5 bases). The V end lost 1 base, the J end lost 7 bases, and 11 bases lay between the germline ends. Germline V gene data show CDR1 as SGHVS and CDR2 as FQNEAQ. The CDR3 spans 14 residues. The chain's CDR3 is CASSLEQVLNEQFF. CDR3 sequence (DNA): TGTGCCAGCAGCTTAGAACAGGTCCTGAATGAGCAGTTCTTC.

This chain connects TRBV15 to TRBJ2-1; D ambiguous. This CDR3 spans 14 amino acids. Germline V gene data show CDR1 as LNHNV and CDR2 as YYDKDF (reference sequence). V was shortened by 0 bases and J by 4 bases, with 7 bases between the two germline ends. CDR3 protein: CATSREPLYNEQFF. For the CDR3, the DNA is TGTGCCACCAGCAGAGAACCATTATACAATGAGCAGTTCTTC.

V gene TRBV28 combines with J gene TRBJ2-7, with D tentatively TRBD2 (6 bases). Looked up from germline, CDR1 is MDHEN and CDR2 is SYDVKM. This CDR3 contains 13 residues. V lost 7 bases to trimming and J lost 5 bases, with 15 bases between them. The CDR3 region has the DNA TGTGCCAGCACCTTGGCGGGGCAGGACGAGCAGTACTTC. This sequence encodes CASTLAGQDEQYF.

The rearrangement joins TRBV7-9 to TRBJ2-7, with D perhaps TRBD1 (6 bases). CDR3 length equals 13 residues. The germline V and J ends were trimmed by 6 bases and 2 bases, with 11 bases remaining between them. Germline CDR1 and CDR2: SEHNR and FQNEAQ (reference sequence). The CDR3 sequence is CASSQGQTYEQYF. CDR3 bases: TGTGCCAGCAGTCAGGGGCAAACCTACGAGCAGTACTTC.

V usage is TRBV15 and J usage is TRBJ1-5; D remains unclear. Germline V lookup: CDR1 LNHNV, CDR2 YYDKDF (reference sequence). Trimming took 0 bases from V and 2 from J, leaving 8 bases between them. The CDR3 is made up of 15 amino acids. The CDR3 sequence: CATSRDGEGNQPQHF. The CDR3 region has the DNA TGTGCCACCAGCAGAGATGGGGAGGGCAATCAGCCCCAGCATTTT.

To note about this clone: Within the sample, other DNA sequences also encode this same CDR3. The CDR3: CASSVEGAGYNEQFF. The CDR3, as DNA: TGTGCCAGCAGCGTGGAGGGAGCAGGCTACAATGAGCAGTTCTTC. The chain employs TRBV9 and TRBJ2-1; TRBD2 might be the D (6 bases). CDR3 length: 15 residues. The V end was cut by 2 bases, the J end by 3 bases, with 12 bases between. Germline CDR1 reads SGDLS; CDR2 reads YYNGEE.

The V and J genes are TRBV5-5 and TRBJ1-2; no reliable D call. Germline V gives CDR1 SGHKS, CDR2 YYEKEE (reference sequence). The V end was cut by 1 base, the J end by 6 bases, with 13 bases between. CDR3 length: 14 residues. CDR3 amino acids: CASSLYGESDGYTF. DNA for the CDR3: TGTGCCAGCAGCTTGTACGGGGAGTCGGATGGCTACACCTTC.

The chain employs TRBV30 and TRBJ1-4; D unclear. The CDR3 has 15 amino acids. V shed 4 bases and J shed 0 bases, with 12 bases lying between them. Per germline, CDR1 GTSNPN and CDR2 SVGIG (reference sequence). The CDR3 region is CAWTVRWATNEKLFF. CDR3 in DNA: TGTGCCTGGACGGTCCGATGGGCAACTAATGAAAAACTGTTTTTT.

The chain couples TRBV2 to TRBJ1-1; D not resolved. The CDR3 runs 11 residues. V was pared by 9 bases and J by 4 bases, with 9 bases between. Germline CDR1 SNHLY, CDR2 FYNNEI. CDR3 coding DNA: TGTGCCAGTCCTAAAGGCACTGAAGCTTTCTTT. Amino acids: CASPKGTEAFF.